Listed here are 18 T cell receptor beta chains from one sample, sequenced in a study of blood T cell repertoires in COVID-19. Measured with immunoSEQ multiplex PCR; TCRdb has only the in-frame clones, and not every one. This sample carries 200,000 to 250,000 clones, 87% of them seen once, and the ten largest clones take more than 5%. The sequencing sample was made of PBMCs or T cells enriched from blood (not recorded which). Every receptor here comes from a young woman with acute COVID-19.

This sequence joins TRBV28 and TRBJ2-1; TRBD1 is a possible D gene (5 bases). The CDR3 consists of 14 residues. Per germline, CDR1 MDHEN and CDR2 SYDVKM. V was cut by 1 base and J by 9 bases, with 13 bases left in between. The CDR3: CASSLSGRVFEQFF. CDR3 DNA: TGTGCCAGCAGTTTATCGGGCAGGGTGTTTGAGCAGTTCTTC.

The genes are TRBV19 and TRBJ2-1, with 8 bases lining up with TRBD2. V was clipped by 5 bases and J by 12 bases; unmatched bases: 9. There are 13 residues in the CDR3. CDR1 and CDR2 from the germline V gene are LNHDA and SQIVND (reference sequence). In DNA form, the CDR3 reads TGTGCCAGTAGTCTGCCGGGAGGGCGTGGGCAGTTCTTC. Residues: CASSLPGGRGQFF.

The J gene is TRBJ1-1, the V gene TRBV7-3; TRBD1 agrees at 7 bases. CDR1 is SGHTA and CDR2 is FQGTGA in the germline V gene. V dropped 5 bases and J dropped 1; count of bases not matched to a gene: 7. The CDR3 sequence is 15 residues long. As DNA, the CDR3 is TGTGCCAGCAGCATCCGACAGGGCCCGAACACTGAAGCTTTCTTT. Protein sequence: CASSIRQGPNTEAFF.

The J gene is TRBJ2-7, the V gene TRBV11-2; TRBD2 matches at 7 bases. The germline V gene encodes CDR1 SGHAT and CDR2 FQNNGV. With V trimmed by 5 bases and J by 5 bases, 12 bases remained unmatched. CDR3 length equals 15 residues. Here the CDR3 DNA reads TGTGCCAGCAGCCTGGGTGGGGTAGCGGGTAACGAGCAGTACTTC. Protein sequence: CASSLGGVAGNEQYF. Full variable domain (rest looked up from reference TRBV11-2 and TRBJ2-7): EAGVAQSPRYKIIEKRQSVAFWCNPISGHATLYWYQQILGQGPKLLIQFQNNGVVDDSQLPKDRFSAERLKGVDSTLKIQPAKLEDSAVYLCASSLGGVAGNEQYFGPGTRLTVT.

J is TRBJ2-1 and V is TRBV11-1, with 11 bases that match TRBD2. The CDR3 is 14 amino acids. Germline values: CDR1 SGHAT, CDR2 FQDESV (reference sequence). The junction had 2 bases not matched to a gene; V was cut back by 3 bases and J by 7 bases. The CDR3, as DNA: TGTGCCAGCAGCTTGCTAGCGGGAGGAAATGAGCAGTTCTTC. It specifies CASSLLAGGNEQFF.

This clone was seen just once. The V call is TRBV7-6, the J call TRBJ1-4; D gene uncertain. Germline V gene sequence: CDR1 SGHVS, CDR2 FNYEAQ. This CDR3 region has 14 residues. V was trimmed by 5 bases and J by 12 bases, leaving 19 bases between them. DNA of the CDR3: TGTGCCAGCAGCCCAAGCGAGGGATTCGGAGAACTGTTTTTT. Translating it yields CASSPSEGFGELFF.

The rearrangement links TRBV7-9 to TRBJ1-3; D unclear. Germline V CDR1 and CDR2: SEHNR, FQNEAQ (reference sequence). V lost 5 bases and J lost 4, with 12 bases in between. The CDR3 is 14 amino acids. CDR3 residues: CASSQRSEGNTIYF. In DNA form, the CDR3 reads TGTGCCAGCAGCCAGAGGTCAGAAGGAAACACCATATATTTT.

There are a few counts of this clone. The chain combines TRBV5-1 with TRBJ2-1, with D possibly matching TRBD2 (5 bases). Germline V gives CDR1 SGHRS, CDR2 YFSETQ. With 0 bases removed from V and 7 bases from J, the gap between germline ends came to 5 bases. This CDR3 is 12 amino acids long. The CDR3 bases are TGCGCCAGCAGCTTGGCGGGGAATGAGCAGTTCTTC. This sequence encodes CASSLAGNEQFF. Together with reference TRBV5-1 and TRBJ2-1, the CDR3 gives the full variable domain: KAGVTQTPRYLIKTRGQQVTLSCSPISGHRSVSWYQQTPGQGLQFLFEYFSETQRNKGNFPGRFSGRQFSNSRSEMNVSTLELGDSALYLCASSLAGNEQFFGPGTRLTVL.

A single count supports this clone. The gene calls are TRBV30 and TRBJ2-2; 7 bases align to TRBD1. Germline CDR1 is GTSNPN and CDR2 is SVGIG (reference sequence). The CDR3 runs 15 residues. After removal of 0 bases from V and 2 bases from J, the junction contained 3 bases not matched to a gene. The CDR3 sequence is CAWSVIGGNTGELFF. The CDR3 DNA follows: TGTGCCTGGAGTGTGATAGGGGGCAACACCGGGGAGCTGTTTTTT.

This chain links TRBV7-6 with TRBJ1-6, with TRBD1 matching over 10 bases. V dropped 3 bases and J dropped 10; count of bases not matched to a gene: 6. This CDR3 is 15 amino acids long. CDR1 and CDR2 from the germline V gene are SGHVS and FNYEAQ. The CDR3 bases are TGTGCCAGCAGCTTTCAGGACAGGGGGAACTCACCCCTCCACTTT. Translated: CASSFQDRGNSPLHF. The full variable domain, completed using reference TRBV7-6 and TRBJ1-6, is GAGVSQSPRYKVTKRGQDVALRCDPISGHVSLYWYRQALGQGPEFLTYFNYEAQQDKSGLPNDRFSAERPEGSISTLTIQRTEQRDSAMYRCASSFQDRGNSPLHFGNGTRLTVT.

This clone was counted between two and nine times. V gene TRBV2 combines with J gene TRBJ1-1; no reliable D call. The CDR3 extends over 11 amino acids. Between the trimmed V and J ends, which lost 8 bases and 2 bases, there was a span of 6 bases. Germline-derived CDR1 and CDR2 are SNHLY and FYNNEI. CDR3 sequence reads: CASSINTEAFF. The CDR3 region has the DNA TGTGCCAGCTCCATTAACACTGAAGCTTTCTTT.

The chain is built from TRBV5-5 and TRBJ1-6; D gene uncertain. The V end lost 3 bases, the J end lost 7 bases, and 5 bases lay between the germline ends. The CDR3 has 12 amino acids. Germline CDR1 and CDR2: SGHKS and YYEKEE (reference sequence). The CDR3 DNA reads TGTGCCAGCAGCTCGCTAAATTCACCCCTCCACTTT. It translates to CASSSLNSPLHF.

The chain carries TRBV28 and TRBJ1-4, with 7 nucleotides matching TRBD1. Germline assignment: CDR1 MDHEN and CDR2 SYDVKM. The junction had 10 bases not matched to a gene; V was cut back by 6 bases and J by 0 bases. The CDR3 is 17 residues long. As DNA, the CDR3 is TGTGCCAGCAGCCCCGACAGGGTAGGGGCAACTAATGAAAAACTGTTTTTT. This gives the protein CASSPDRVGATNEKLFF. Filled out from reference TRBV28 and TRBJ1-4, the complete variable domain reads DVKVTQSSRYLVKRTGEKVFLECVQDMDHENMFWYRQDPGLGLRLIYFSYDVKMKEKGDIPEGYSVSREKKERFSLILESASTNQTSMYLCASSPDRVGATNEKLFFGSGTQLSVL.

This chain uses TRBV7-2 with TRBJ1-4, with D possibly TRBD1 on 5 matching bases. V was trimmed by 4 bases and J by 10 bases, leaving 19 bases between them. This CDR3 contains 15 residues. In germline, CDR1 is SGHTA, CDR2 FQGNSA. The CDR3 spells CASSSEGQGAGKLFF. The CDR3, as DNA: TGTGCCAGCAGCTCAGAAGGGCAGGGCGCAGGAAAACTGTTTTTT.

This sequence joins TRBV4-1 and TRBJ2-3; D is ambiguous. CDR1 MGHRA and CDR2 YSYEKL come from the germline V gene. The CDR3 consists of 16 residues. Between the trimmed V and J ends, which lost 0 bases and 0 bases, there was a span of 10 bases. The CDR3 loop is CASSQDAYFSTDTQYF. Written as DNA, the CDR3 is TGCGCCAGCAGCCAAGACGCGTACTTTAGCACAGATACGCAGTATTTT.

The chain's CDR3 is CSVEGWPQSPGNEQFF. In DNA, the CDR3 is TGCAGCGTTGAAGGCTGGCCCCAGTCCCCAGGGAATGAGCAGTTCTTC. The rearrangement joins TRBV29-1 to TRBJ2-1, with D possibly matching TRBD1 (5 bases). CDR1 SQVTM and CDR2 ANQGSEA come from the germline V gene. This CDR3 is 16 amino acids long. V was trimmed by 1 base and J by 7 bases, leaving 20 bases between them.

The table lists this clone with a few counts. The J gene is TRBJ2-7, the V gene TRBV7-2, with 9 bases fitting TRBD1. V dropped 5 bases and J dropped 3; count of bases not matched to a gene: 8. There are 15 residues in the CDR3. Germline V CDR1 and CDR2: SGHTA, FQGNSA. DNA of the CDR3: TGTGCCAGCAGCCGCACCGGGACAGGGTTCTACGAGCAGTACTTC. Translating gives CASSRTGTGFYEQYF.

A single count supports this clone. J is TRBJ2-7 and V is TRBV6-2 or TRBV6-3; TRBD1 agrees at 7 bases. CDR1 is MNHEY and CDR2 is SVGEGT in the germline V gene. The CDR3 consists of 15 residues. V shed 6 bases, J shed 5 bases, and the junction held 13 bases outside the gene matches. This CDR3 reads CASSRRQGERHEQYF. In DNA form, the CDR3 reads TGTGCCAGCAGCCGTCGACAGGGAGAGCGTCACGAGCAGTACTTC.